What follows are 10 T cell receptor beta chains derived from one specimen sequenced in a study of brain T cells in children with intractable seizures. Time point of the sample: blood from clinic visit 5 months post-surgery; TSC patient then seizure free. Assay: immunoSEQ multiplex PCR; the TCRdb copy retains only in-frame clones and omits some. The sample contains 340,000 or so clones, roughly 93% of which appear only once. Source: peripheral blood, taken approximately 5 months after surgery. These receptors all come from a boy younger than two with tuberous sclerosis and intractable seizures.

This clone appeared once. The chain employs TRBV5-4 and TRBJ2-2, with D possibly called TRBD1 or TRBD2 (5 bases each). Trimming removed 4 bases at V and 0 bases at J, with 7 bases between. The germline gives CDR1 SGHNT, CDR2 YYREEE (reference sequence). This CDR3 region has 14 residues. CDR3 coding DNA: TGTGCCAGCAGCGGGGGTCCGAACACCGGGGAGCTGTTTTTT. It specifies CASSGGPNTGELFF.

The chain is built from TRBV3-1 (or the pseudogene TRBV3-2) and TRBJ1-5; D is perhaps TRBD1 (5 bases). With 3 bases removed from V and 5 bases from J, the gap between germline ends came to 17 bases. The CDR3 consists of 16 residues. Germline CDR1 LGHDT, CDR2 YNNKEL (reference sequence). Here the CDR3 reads CASSHRTYRGYQPQHF. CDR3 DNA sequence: TGTGCCAGCAGCCATAGGACTTACCGGGGGTATCAGCCCCAGCATTTT.

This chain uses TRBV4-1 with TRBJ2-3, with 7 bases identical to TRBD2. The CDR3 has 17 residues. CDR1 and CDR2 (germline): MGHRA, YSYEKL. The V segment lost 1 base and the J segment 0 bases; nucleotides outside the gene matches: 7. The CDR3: CASSQVGLAVSTDTQYF. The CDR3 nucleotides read TGCGCCAGCAGCCAAGTTGGTCTAGCGGTAAGCACAGATACGCAGTATTTT.

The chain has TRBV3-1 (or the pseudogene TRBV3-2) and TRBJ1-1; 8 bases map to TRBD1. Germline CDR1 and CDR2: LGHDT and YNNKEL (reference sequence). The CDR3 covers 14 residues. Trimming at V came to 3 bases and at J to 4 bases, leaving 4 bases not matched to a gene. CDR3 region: CASSQVTGGTEAFF. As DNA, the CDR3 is TGTGCCAGCAGCCAGGTTACAGGGGGCACTGAAGCTTTCTTT.

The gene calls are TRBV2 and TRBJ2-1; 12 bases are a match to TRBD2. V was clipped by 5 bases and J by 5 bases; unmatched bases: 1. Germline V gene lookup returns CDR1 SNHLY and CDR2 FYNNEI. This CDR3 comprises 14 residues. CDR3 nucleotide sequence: TGTGCCAGCAGTCGACTAGCGGGAGACAATGAGCAGTTCTTC. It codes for CASSRLAGDNEQFF.

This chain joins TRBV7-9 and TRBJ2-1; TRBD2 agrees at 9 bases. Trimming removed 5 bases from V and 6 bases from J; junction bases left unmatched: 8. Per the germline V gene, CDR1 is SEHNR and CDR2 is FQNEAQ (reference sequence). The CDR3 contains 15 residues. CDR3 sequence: CASSPGRGGINEQFF. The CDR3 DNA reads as TGTGCCAGCAGCCCCGGGCGGGGGGGGATCAATGAGCAGTTCTTC.

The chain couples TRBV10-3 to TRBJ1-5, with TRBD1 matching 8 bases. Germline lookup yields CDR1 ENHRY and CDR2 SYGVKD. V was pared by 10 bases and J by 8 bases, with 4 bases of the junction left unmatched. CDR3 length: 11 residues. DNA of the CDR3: TGTGCCACCGGACAGGGAGAGCCCCAGCATTTT. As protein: CATGQGEPQHF.

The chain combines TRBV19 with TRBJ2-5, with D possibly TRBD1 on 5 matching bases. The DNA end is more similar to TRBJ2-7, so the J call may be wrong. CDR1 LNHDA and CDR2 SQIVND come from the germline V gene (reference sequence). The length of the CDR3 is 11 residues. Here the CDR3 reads CASGQGNEQYF. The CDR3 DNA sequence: TGTGCCAGTGGGCAGGGCAACGAGCAGTACTTC.

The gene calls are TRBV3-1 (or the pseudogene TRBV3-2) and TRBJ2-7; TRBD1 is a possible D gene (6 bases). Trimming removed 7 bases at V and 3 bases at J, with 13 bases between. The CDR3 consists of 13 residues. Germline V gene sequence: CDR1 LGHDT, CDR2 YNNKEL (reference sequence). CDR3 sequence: CASTGQSYYEQYF. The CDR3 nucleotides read TGTGCCAGCACCGGACAGTCATACTACGAGCAGTACTTC.

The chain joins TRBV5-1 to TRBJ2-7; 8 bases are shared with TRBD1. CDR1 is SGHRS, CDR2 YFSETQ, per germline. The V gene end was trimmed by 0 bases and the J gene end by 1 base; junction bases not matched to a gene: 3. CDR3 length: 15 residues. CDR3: CASSLGDRRSYEQYF. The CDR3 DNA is TGCGCCAGCAGCTTGGGGGACAGGCGATCCTACGAGCAGTACTTC.